Shown below are 9 T cell receptor beta chains from a single sample sequenced in a study of T cells in Graves' hyperthyroidism and ophthalmopathy (dated by TCRdb to about 2019). Receptor amplification or capture employed multiplex PCR. Data came from an Illumina HiSeq 2000. The TCR beta CDR3 regions were amplified from RNA transcripts. For the first round of RT-PCR on the TCR CDR3, the HTBI primer set was used together with the Qiagen OneStep RT-PCR kit. The public reads were reanalyzed by TCRdb: fastp trimming at Q25, MiXCR alignment, in-frame beta chains only. Each entry is one CDR3 protein sequence, shown with its most common DNA and genes. This sample gives 700,000 to 850,000 distinct CDR3 sequences in total; roughly a third of them show up just once. Of the sample, around 32% falls within the top ten clones. The sample taken for sequencing was blood. These receptors were obtained from a woman aged 40 to 50 with Graves' hyperthyroidism.

V gene TRBV11-2 combines with J gene TRBJ2-2; 8 bases are a match to TRBD2. With 5 bases clipped from V and 4 bases from J, the junction kept 12 bases outside the gene matches. The CDR3 runs to 17 residues. CDR1 and CDR2 from the germline V gene are SGHAT and FQNNGV. The CDR3 DNA reads as TGTGCCAGCAGCGTTGAAACGAGCGGGAGATCCACCGGGGAGCTGTTTTTT. This encodes CASSVETSGRSTGELFF. Full variable domain (rest looked up from reference TRBV11-2 and TRBJ2-2): EAGVAQSPRYKIIEKRQSVAFWCNPISGHATLYWYQQILGQGPKLLIQFQNNGVVDDSQLPKDRFSAERLKGVDSTLKIQPAKLEDSAVYLCASSVETSGRSTGELFFGEGSRLTVL.

The chain employs TRBV2 and TRBJ2-7, with D possibly TRBD2 on 5 matching bases. Germline CDR1 reads SNHLY; CDR2 reads FYNNEI. The V end was cut by 0 bases, the J end by 2 bases, with 11 bases between. This CDR3 has 15 residues. Here the CDR3 DNA reads TGTGCCAGCAGTGAAGCGAGCGGCCGTACCTACGAGCAGTACTTC. Its translation is CASSEASGRTYEQYF. The full variable domain, in which reference TRBV2 and TRBJ2-7 provide the parts outside the CDR3, is EPEVTQTPSHQVTQMGQEVILRCVPISNHLYFYWYRQILGQKVEFLVSFYNNEISEKSEIFDDQFSVERPDGSNFTLKIRSTKLEDSAMYFCASSEASGRTYEQYFGPGTRLTVT.

There are many counts of this clonotype. This chain links TRBV29-1 with TRBJ1-2, with D unresolved. Trimming shortened V by 6 bases and J by 6 bases, and 14 bases separated the two germline ends. The CDR3 covers 12 residues. CDR1 is SQVTM, CDR2 ANQGSEA, per germline. The CDR3 bases are TGCAGCGTCGCCAGGAGAATGGATGGCTACACCTTC. It is translated as CSVARRMDGYTF.

This clonotype was observed many times. The V and J genes are TRBV11-2 and TRBJ1-3; possible D gene TRBD1, 5 bases. This CDR3 contains 13 residues. The germline V and J ends were trimmed by 5 bases and 8 bases, with 13 bases remaining between them. Germline loops: CDR1 SGHAT, CDR2 FQNNGV. CDR3 DNA sequence: TGTGCCAGCAGCCTTGATCTAGGGGACACCATATATTTT. Translating gives CASSLDLGDTIYF.

This clonotype was counted many times. V usage is TRBV20-1 and J usage is TRBJ2-5; TRBD2 matches at 8 bases. The CDR3 is made up of 13 amino acids. The junction had 5 bases not matched to a gene; V was cut back by 3 bases and J by 5 bases. From germline, CDR1 is DFQATT and CDR2 SNEGSKA (reference sequence). CDR3 bases: TGCAGTGCTAGCGGGAGGGCCCAGGAGACCCAGTACTTC. Its protein is CSASGRAQETQYF.

This clonotype came up a few times. The rearrangement joins TRBV2 to TRBJ1-1; possibly TRBD1 for D (5 bases). Germline CDR1 is SNHLY and CDR2 is FYNNEI. There are 16 residues in the CDR3. The ends were cut back, 4 bases at V and 6 bases at J, with 21 bases in the middle. The chain's CDR3 is CASSARVLREYAEAFF. In nucleotides, the CDR3 is TGTGCCAGCAGTGCGCGGGTTCTCAGGGAGTACGCTGAAGCTTTCTTT.

This clonotype was seen ten or more times. The chain has TRBV10-3 and TRBJ1-2; 7 bases are shared with TRBD1. Germline V gene data show CDR1 as ENHRY and CDR2 as SYGVKD. The CDR3 has 14 amino acids. V was clipped by 6 bases and J by 2 bases; unmatched bases: 6. The CDR3 loop is CAIRGTVLNYGYTF. In nucleotides, the CDR3 is TGTGCCATCAGGGGGACAGTGTTAAACTATGGCTACACCTTC.

For this clonotype: Given a much more abundant clone one base away, this may be a read error. The gene calls are TRBV13 and TRBJ1-2; 7 nucleotides match TRBD1. This CDR3 is 14 amino acids long. The germline CDR1 and CDR2 sequences are PRHDT and FYEKMQ (reference sequence). The CDR3 protein is CASRLDREDYGYTF. The CDR3 DNA sequence: TGTGCCAGCAGATTAGACAGGGAGGACTATGGCTACACCTTC. Full variable domain (missing parts from reference TRBV13 and TRBJ1-2): AAGVIQSPRHLIKEKRETATLKCYPIPRHDTVYWYQQGPGQDPQFLISFYEKMQSDKGSIPDRFSAQQFSDYHSELNMSSLELGDSALYFCASRLDREDYGYTFGSGTRLTVV.

The V gene is TRBV15, the J gene TRBJ2-1; D gene uncertain. With 9 bases removed from V and 5 bases from J, the gap between germline ends came to 14 bases. This CDR3 is 13 amino acids long. Germline V gene sequence: CDR1 LNHNV, CDR2 YYDKDF (reference sequence). CDR3 protein: CATAASANNEQFF. In DNA form, the CDR3 reads TGTGCCACGGCGGCGTCAGCCAACAATGAGCAGTTCTTC.